This TCR beta chain was captured by sequencing in a study of shared T cell receptors in the human thymus. The CDR3 length is 15 residues. CDR1 and CDR2 from the germline V gene are MNHEY and SVGAGI. V was pared by 2 bases and J by 6 bases, with 7 bases of the junction left unmatched. The data were produced by immunoSEQ multiplex PCR, yet TCRdb's version contains in-frame clones alone and is incomplete. The sample consists of 600,000 to 900,000 clones, 80% to 90% of them appearing once. The data were also submitted as part of a second study, on human thymus T cells.

This TCR was sampled from a girl in the first two years of life with a congenital heart defect. The gene calls are TRBV6-5 and TRBJ1-1; 9 bases agree with TRBD1. Sequenced sample: thymocytes. The CDR3: CASSYGTGLNAEAFF. DNA of the CDR3: TGTGCCAGCAGTTACGGGACAGGGTTGAATGCTGAAGCTTTCTTT.